This entry lists 2 T cell receptor beta chains sequenced from one sample in a study of a mutant IDH1 vaccine in newly diagnosed glioma. Here immunoSEQ multiplex PCR was the method, and the copy in TCRdb shows in-frame clones only, minus some. The table lists about 36,000 clones, about four fifths of them singletons, with around 16% in the top ten. These receptors lack a known antigen. Time point here: week 11, during vaccination. What each vaccine dose contained was 300 ug of mutant IDH1 20-mer peptide, accompanied by topical imiquimod. The input for sequencing was peripheral blood mononuclear cells (PBMCs), taken from a glioma patient whose treatment included an IDH1 peptide vaccine. The receptors here all came from a woman aged 25 to 39 with glioma. Some clones in this sample may be carry-over from other donors' samples.

The chain couples TRBV15 to TRBJ2-7; TRBD1 matches at 9 bases. Germline CDR1 reads LNHNV; CDR2 reads YYDKDF (reference sequence). Trimming cost V 1 base and J 6 bases; bases outside gene matches: 4. The CDR3 is 14 amino acids. The CDR3 loop is CATSRAGTGSEQYF. Here the CDR3 DNA reads TGTGCCACCAGCAGAGCCGGGACAGGGTCCGAGCAGTACTTC.

The chain couples TRBV7-9 to TRBJ2-7; 7 bases align to TRBD1. The V segment lost 6 bases and the J segment 7 bases; nucleotides outside the gene matches: 15. The CDR3 totals 15 residues. The germline V gene encodes CDR1 SEHNR and CDR2 FQNEAQ (reference sequence). The CDR3 nucleotides are TGTGCCAGCAGTTCAACGAGGGACAGCGTGTTGGAGCAGTACTTC. Protein sequence: CASSSTRDSVLEQYF.